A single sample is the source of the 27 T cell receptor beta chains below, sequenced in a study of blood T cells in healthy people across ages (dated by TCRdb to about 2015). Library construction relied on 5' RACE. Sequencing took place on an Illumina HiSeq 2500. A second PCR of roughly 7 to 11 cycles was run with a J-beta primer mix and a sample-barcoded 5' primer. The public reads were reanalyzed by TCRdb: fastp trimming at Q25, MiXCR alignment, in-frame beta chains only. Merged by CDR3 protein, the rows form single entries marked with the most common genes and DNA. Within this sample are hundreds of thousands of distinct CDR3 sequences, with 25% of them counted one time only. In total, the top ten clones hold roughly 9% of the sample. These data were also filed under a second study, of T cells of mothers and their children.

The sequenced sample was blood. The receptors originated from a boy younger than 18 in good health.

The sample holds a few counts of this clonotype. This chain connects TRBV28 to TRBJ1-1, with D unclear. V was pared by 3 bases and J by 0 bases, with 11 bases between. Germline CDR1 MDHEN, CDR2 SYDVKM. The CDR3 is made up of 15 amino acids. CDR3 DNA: TGTGCCAGCAGTTTTCTCCCGGCCATGAACACTGAAGCTTTCTTT. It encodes CASSFLPAMNTEAFF.

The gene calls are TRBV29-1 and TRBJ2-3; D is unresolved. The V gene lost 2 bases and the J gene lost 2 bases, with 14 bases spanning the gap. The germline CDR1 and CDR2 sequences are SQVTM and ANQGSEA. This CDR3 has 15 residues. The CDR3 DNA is TGCAGCGTTGAAAGGCTCGGAATCTCCACAGATACGCAGTATTTT. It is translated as CSVERLGISTDTQYF.

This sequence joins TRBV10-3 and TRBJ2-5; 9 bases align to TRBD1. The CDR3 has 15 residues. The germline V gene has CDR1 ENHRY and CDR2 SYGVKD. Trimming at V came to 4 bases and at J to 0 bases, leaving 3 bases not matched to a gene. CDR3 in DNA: TGTGCCATCAGTGGACAGGGGGAGGACCAAGAGACCCAGTACTTC. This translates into CAISGQGEDQETQYF.

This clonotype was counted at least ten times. The CDR3 nucleotides are TGTGCCAGCAGTCCCTATCGGGCAGAGCTCGGGACCCAGTACTTC. As protein: CASSPYRAELGTQYF. The V call is TRBV28, the J call TRBJ2-5; no reliable D call. The V end lost 5 bases, the J end lost 7 bases, and 20 bases lay between the germline ends. CDR1 is MDHEN, CDR2 SYDVKM, per germline. The CDR3 spans 15 residues. Using reference TRBV28 and TRBJ2-5 for the parts outside the CDR3, the full variable domain is DVKVTQSSRYLVKRTGEKVFLECVQDMDHENMFWYRQDPGLGLRLIYFSYDVKMKEKGDIPEGYSVSREKKERFSLILESASTNQTSMYLCASSPYRAELGTQYFGPGTRLLVL.

DNA for the CDR3: TGCAGTGCTAGAGATCGCCAGGGGTTCCAGCCCCAGCATTTT. Its translation is CSARDRQGFQPQHF. V and J are TRBV20-1 and TRBJ1-5, with TRBD1 as a possible D gene (6 bases). The CDR3 has 14 residues. V was trimmed by 0 bases and J by 7 bases, leaving 13 bases between them. The V gene's germline CDR1 is DFQATT and CDR2 SNEGSKA (reference sequence).

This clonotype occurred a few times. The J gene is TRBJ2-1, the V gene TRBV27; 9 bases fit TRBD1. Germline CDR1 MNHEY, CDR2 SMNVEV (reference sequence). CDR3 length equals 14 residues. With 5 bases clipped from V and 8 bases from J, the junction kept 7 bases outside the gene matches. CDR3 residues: CASSPGTGIDEQFF. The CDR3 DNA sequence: TGTGCCAGCAGTCCCGGGACAGGGATCGATGAGCAGTTCTTC.

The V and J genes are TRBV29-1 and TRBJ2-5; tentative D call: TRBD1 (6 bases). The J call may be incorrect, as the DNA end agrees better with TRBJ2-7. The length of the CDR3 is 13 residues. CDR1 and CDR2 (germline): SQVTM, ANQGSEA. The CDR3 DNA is TGCAGCGTTGCCTTCGGGACAACCTACGAGCAGTACTTC. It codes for CSVAFGTTYEQYF.

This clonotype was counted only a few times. CDR3 in amino acids: CASSVGLHYSNQPQHF. The CDR3 DNA reads as TGTGCCAGCAGTGTAGGTCTACATTATAGCAATCAGCCCCAGCATTTT. V and J are TRBV25-1 and TRBJ1-5; D call uncertain. This CDR3 region has 16 residues. Germline V lookup: CDR1 MGHDK, CDR2 SYGVNS. Between the trimmed V and J ends, which lost 4 bases and 0 bases, there was a span of 13 bases.

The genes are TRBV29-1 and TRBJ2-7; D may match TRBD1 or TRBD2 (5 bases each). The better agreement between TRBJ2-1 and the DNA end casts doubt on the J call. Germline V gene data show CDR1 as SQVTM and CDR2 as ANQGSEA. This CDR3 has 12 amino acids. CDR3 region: CSVEEVGDEQFF. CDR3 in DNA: TGCAGCGTTGAAGAGGTGGGGGATGAGCAGTTCTTC.

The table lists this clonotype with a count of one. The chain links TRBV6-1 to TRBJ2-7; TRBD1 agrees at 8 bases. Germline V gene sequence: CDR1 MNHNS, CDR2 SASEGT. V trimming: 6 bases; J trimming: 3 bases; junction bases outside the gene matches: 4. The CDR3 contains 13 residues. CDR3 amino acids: CASRDREHYEQYF. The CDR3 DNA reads TGTGCCAGCAGGGACAGGGAACACTACGAGCAGTACTTC.

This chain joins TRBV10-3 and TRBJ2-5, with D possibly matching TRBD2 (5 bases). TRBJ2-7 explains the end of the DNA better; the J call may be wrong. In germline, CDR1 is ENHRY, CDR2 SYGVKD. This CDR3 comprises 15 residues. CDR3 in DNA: TGTGCCATCAGGGCTCCACGGGAAAGATCCTACGAGCAGTACTTC. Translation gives CAIRAPRERSYEQYF.

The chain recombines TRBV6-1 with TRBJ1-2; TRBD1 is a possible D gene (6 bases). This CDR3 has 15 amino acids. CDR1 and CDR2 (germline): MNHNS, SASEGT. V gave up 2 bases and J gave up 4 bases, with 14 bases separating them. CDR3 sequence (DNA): TGTGCCAGCAGTGAACAAGACAGGTCCTTCTATGGCTACACCTTC. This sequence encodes CASSEQDRSFYGYTF.

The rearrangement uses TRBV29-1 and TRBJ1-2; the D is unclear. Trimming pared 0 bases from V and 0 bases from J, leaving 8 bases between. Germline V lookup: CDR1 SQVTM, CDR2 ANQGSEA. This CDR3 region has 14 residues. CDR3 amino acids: CSVEDVSANYGYTF. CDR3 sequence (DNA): TGCAGCGTTGAAGATGTCTCAGCTAACTATGGCTACACCTTC.

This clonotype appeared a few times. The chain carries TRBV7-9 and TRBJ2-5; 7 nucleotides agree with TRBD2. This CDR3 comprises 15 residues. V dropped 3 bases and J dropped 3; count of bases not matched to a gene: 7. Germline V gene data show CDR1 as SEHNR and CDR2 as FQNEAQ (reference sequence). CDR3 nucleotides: TGTGCCAGCAGCTTTGGATGGGACTATAAAGAGACCCAGTACTTC. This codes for CASSFGWDYKETQYF.

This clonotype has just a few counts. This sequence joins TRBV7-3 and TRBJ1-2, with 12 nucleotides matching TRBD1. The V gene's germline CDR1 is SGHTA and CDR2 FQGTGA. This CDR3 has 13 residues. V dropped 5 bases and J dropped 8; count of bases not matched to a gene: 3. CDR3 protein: CASSIGTGGGYTF. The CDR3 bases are TGTGCCAGCAGCATTGGGACAGGGGGCGGCTACACCTTC. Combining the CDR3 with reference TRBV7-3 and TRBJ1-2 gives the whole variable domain GAGVSQTPSNKVTEKGKYVELRCDPISGHTALYWYRQSLGQGPEFLIYFQGTGAADDSGLPNDRFFAVRPEGSVSTLKIQRTERGDSAVYLCASSIGTGGGYTFGSGTRLTVV.

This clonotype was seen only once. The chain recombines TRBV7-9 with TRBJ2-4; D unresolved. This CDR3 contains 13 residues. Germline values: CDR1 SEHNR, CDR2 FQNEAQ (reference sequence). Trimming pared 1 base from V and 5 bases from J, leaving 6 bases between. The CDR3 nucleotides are TGTGCCAGCAGCTTAGTTTCTCAAAACATTCAGTACTTC. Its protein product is CASSLVSQNIQYF.

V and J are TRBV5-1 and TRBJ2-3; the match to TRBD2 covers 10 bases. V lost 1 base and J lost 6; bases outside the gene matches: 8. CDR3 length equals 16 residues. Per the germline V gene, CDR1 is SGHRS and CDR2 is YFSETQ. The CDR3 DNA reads TGCGCCAGCAGCTTGCGACTAGCGGGCCGATTGGATACGCAGTATTTT. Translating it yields CASSLRLAGRLDTQYF.

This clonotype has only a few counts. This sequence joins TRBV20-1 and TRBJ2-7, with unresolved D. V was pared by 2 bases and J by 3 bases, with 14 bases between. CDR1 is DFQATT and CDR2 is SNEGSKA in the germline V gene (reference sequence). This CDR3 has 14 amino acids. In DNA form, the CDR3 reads TGCAGTGCTAGAAGGTTCCGCCAAATCTACGAGCAGTACTTC. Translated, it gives CSARRFRQIYEQYF.

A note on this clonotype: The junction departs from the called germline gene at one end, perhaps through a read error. CDR3 loop: CTSSLAQEQYF. The CDR3 DNA follows: TGTACCAGCAGTTTAGCACAGGAGCAGTACTTC. The V gene is TRBV28, the J gene TRBJ2-7, with D unclear. This CDR3 is built from 11 residues. CDR1 MDHEN and CDR2 SYDVKM come from the germline V gene.

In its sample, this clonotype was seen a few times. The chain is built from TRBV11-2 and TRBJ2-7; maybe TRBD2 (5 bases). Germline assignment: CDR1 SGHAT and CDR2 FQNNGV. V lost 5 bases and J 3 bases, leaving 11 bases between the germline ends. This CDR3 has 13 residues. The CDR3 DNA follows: TGTGCCAGCAGCCCTAGCCCTTTCTACGAGCAGTACTTC. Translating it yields CASSPSPFYEQYF.

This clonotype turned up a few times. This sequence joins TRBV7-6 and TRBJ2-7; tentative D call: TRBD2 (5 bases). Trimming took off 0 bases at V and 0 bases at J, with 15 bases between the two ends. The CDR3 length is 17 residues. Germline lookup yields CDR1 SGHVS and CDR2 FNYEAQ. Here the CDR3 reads CASSLARRPESSYEQYF. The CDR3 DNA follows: TGTGCCAGCAGCTTAGCGAGGAGGCCGGAGAGCTCCTACGAGCAGTACTTC.

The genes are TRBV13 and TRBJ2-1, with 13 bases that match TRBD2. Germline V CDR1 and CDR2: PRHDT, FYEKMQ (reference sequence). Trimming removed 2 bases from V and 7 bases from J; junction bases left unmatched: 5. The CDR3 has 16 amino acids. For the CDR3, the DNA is TGTGCCAGCAGCTTAAGTGAGGGACTAGCGGGGAATGAGCAGTTCTTC. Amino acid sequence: CASSLSEGLAGNEQFF. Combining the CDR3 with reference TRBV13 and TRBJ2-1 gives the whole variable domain AAGVIQSPRHLIKEKRETATLKCYPIPRHDTVYWYQQGPGQDPQFLISFYEKMQSDKGSIPDRFSAQQFSDYHSELNMSSLELGDSALYFCASSLSEGLAGNEQFFGPGTRLTVL.

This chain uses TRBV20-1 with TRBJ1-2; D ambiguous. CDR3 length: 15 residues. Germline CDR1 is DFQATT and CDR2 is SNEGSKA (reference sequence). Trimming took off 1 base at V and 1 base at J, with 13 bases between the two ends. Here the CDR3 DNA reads TGCAGTGCTAGAGCGTCGAGTGGGGTTAACTATGGCTACACCTTC. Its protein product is CSARASSGVNYGYTF.

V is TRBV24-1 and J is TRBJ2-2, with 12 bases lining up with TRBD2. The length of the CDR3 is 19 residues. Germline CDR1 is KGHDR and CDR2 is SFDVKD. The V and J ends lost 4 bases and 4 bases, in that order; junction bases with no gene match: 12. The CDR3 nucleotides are TGTGCCACCAGTGACGGACTAGCGGGGTTCGGGAGGGGCACCGGGGAGCTGTTTTTT. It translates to CATSDGLAGFGRGTGELFF.

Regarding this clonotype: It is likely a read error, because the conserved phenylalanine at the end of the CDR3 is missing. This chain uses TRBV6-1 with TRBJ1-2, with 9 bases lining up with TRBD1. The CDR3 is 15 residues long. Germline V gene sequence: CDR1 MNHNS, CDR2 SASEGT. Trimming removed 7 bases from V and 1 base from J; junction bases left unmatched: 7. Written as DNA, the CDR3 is TGTGCCAGCACTACGGGACAGGGAGTTAACTATGGCTACACCTCC. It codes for CASTTGQGVNYGYTS.

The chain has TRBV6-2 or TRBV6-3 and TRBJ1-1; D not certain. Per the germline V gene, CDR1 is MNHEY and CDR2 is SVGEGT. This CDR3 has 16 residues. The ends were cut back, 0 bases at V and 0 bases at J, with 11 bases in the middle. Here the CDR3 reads CASSYSRQTMNTEAFF. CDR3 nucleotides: TGTGCCAGCAGTTACTCGAGGCAGACCATGAACACTGAAGCTTTCTTT.

This chain's CDR3 is CASSFVAGDSEQYF. For the CDR3, the DNA is TGTGCCAGCAGCTTTGTGGCGGGAGACAGCGAGCAGTACTTC. The rearrangement uses TRBV7-2 and TRBJ2-5; 7 bases line up with TRBD2. TRBJ2-7 explains the end of the DNA better; the J call may be wrong. Germline-derived CDR1 and CDR2 are SGHTA and FQGNSA. There are 14 residues in the CDR3.